This T cell receptor beta chain came from a study of regulatory T cells in long-lasting Graves disease. Across the whole study: In persistent Graves' disease, antithyroid drugs had been taken for over 5 years and TSH receptor antibodies stayed positive.

CDR3 regions were amplified by Arm-PCR using iRepertoire HTBI primers to build TCR beta libraries. A single record per CDR3 protein comes from TCRdb applying MiXCR to the multiplex PCR reads. The table shows 450,000 or so distinct CDR3 sequences, with 22% occurring only once. Time point specified: persistent/refractory GD, antithyroid drugs over 5 years with positive TRAb. The TCR library was made from RNA extracted from PBMCs. Study-wide points: Those with persistent Graves' had less TCR diversity than newly diagnosed patients.

This clonotype came up many times. Its specificity is not known. Germline V gives CDR1 MDHEN, CDR2 SYDVKM. This CDR3 spans 15 amino acids. Trimming took 2 bases from V and 0 from J, leaving 11 bases between them. The rearrangement joins TRBV28 to TRBJ2-7, with D maybe TRBD2 (6 bases). The sample here was peripheral blood mononuclear cells (PBMCs), taken when the disease was refractory, from a patient treated with antithyroid drugs. This clonotype was sampled from a female donor with Graves disease. The CDR3 nucleotides read TGTGCCAGCAGTTTACAGCGGGCCGACTCCTACGAGCAGTACTTC. This sequence encodes CASSLQRADSYEQYF.